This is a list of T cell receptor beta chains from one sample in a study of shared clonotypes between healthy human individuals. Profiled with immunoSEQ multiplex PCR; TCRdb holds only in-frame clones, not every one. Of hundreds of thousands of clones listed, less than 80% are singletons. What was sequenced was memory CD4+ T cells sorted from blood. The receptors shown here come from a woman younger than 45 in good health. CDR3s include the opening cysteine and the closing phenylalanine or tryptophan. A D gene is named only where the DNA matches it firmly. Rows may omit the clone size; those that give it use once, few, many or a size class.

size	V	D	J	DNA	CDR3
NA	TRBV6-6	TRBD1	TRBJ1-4	TGTGCCAGCAGTTACTCCGGACAGGGATGGGTTTTT	CASSYSGQGWVF
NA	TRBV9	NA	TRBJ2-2	TGTGCCAGCAGCGTAGCATGGGGTACTAGCCCGGAGAACACCGGGGAGCTGTTTTTT	CASSVAWGTSPENTGELFF
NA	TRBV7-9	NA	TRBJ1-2	TGTGCCAGCAGCTTAGGCGGGGGACGGTGGTCTACCTATGGCTACACCTTC	CASSLGGGRWSTYGYTF
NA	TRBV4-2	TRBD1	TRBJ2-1	TGTGCCAGCAGCCAGGGACAGGGAAAGCACAATGAGCAGTTCTTC	CASSQGQGKHNEQFF
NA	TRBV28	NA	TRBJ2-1	TGTGCCAGCAGTGGGGCGATCTACAATGAGCAGTTCTTC	CASSGAIYNEQFF
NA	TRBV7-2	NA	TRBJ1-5	TGTGCCAGCAGCTTAGTAGGGCTGCCCCAGCATTTT	CASSLVGLPQHF
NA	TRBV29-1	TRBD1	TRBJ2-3	TGCAGCTGTGAACGGGGACAGGGATACACAGATACGCAGTATTTT	CSCERGQGYTDTQYF
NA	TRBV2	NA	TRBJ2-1	TGTGCCAGCAGTGAAGCTAGGTTAAGCTCCTACAATGAGCAGTTCTTC	CASSEARLSSYNEQFF
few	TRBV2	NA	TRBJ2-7	TGTGCCAGCAGAAATAGCGCGTACGAGCAGTACTTC	CASRNSAYEQYF
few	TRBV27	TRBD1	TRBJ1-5	TGTGCCAGCAGCCCAGAGTACAGGGGTGTGGGCAATCAGCCCCAGCATTTT	CASSPEYRGVGNQPQHF
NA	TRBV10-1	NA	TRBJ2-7	TGCGCCAGCAGTGAGGTCCAGGTATCCTACGAGCAGTACTTC	CASSEVQVSYEQYF
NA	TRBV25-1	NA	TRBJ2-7	TGTGCCAGCAGCAGAACCAGCTACGAGCAGTACTTC	CASSRTSYEQYF
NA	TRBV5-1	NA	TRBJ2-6	TGCGCCAGCAGCAGGGACACTTTGGCTGGGGCCAACGTCCTGACTTTC	CASSRDTLAGANVLTF
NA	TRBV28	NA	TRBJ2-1	TGTGCCAGCAGCGAGTTCACTAAGAACAATGAGCAGTTCTTC	CASSEFTKNNEQFF
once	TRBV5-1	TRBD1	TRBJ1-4	TGCGCCAGCAGACAGGGACAGGGAAGGAGTGGTCCCTTTTTACCCGTGGGCGAAAAACTGTTTTTT	CASRQGQGRSGPFLPVGEKLFF
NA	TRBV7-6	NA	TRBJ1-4	TGTGCCAGCAGGGGGATCCGGGGGGCAACTAATGAAAAACTGTTTTTT	CASRGIRGATNEKLFF
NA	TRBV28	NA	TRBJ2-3	TGTGCCAGCACCGCTAGCGTCGCCCGCGATACGCAGTATTTT	CASTASVARDTQYF
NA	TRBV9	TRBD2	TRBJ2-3	TGTGCCAGCAGTACGGGGGGAACTAGCACAGATACGCAGTATTTT	CASSTGGTSTDTQYF
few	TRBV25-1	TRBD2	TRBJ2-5	TGTGCCATCGGGACAGCGACTAGCGGGACAGAGACCCAGTACTTC	CAIGTATSGTETQYF
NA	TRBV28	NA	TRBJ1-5	TGTGCCAGCAGGGGGACGGGGAGGGCTCGAGGGGCCCAGCATTTT	CASRGTGRARGAQHF
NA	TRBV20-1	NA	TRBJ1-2	TGCAGTGCCATCCGAAACGCGGGCTACACCTTC	CSAIRNAGYTF
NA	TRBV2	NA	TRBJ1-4	TGTGCCAGCATTAGAGACAGGAATAATGAAAAACTGTTTTTT	CASIRDRNNEKLFF
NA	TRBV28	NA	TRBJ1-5	TGTGCCAGCCGCGGATGGTATAGCAATCAGCCCCAGCATTTT	CASRGWYSNQPQHF
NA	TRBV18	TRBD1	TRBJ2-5	TGTGCCAGCTCACGAGTCCTCCGGGCACAGACAGGGGGGCAAGAGACCCAGTACTTC	CASSRVLRAQTGGQETQYF
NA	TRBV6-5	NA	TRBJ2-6	TGTGCCAGCAGAACAGGGTCCGGGGCCAACGTCCTGACTTTC	CASRTGSGANVLTF
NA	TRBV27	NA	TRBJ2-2	TGTGCCACCAGAATCCAGAACACCGGGGAGCTGTTTTTT	CATRIQNTGELFF
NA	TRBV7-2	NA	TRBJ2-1	TGTGCCAGCAGCCAAGGGATTCGTCAGTTCTTC	CASSQGIRQFF
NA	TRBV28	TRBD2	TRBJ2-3	TGTGCCAGCAGTACTCCCGGAGCGGGAGGGGATACGCAGTATTTT	CASSTPGAGGDTQYF
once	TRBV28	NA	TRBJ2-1	TGTGCCAGCACCCCGGGAACCGAAAGCTCCTACAATGAGCAGTTCTTC	CASTPGTESSYNEQFF
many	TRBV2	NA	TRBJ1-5	TGTGCCAGCAGCCTCGAGGGGCATAGGAATCAGCCCCAGCATTTT	CASSLEGHRNQPQHF
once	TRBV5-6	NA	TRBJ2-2	TGTGCCAGCAGCTTGGCCCCTAGCGCGAACACCGGGGAGCTGTTTTTT	CASSLAPSANTGELFF
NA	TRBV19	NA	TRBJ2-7	TGTGCCAGTAGTATAGCGGCGGGGGCGTCCTACGAGCAGTACTTC	CASSIAAGASYEQYF
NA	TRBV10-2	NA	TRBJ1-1	TGCGCCAGCAGTGGACTTGGGACTCAGGTATCCGAAGCTTTCTTT	CASSGLGTQVSEAFF
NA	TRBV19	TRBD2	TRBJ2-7	TGTGCCAGTAGTATCCGACCGGGACTAGCGGGAGGAGCCGCCTACGAGCAGTACTTC	CASSIRPGLAGGAAYEQYF
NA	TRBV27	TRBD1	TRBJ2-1	TGTGCCAGCAAGGGGGCTAGCTCCTACAATGAGCAGTTCTTC	CASKGASSYNEQFF
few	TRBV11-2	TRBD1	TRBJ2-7	TGTGCCAGCAAATCGGGACAGGGATACTACGAGCAGTACTTC	CASKSGQGYYEQYF
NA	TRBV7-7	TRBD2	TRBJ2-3	TGTGCCAGCAGCTATAGACCCGGGGGGGCAGATACGCAGTATTTT	CASSYRPGGADTQYF
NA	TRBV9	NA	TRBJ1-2	TGTGCCAGCAGCGTAGCCGGTACCCGGGGCTATGGCTACACCTTC	CASSVAGTRGYGYTF
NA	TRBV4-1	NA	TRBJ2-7	TGCGCCAGCAGCCAAGTGTCGGGAAGCTCCTACGAGCAGTACTTC	CASSQVSGSSYEQYF
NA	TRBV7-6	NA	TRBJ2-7	TGTGCCAGCAGCCTTACACGAGAAAAAACCTACGAGCAGTACTTC	CASSLTREKTYEQYF
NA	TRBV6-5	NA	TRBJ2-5	TGTGCCAGCAGTTACGGCGGACAAGAGACCCAGTACTTC	CASSYGGQETQYF
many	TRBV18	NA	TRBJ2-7	TGTGCCAGCTCACCAAAATGGAACACCGGCTACGAGCAGTACTTC	CASSPKWNTGYEQYF
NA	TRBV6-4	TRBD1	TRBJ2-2	TGTGCCAGCAGTGAAGACAGGGTCACCGGGGAGCTGTTTTTT	CASSEDRVTGELFF
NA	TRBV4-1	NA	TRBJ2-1	TGCGCCAGCAGCCAAGGGCCCGGGCGAACCTACAATGAGCAGTTCTTC	CASSQGPGRTYNEQFF
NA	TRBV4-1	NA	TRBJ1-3	TGCGCCAGCAGCCAAGATCAGGGAAACACCATATATTTT	CASSQDQGNTIYF
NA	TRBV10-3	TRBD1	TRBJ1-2	TGTGCCATCAGTGAGTCGATACAACCCGGGACAGGGCCTAACTATGGCTACACCTTC	CAISESIQPGTGPNYGYTF
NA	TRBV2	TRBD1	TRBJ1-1	TGTGCCAGCAGAGGAGGACAGGGGTATGCGGGGGCTTTCTTT	CASRGGQGYAGAFF
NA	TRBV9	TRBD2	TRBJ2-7	TGTGCCAGCAGCGCTCATTCTAGCGGGAGTTCCTACGAGCAGTACTTC	CASSAHSSGSSYEQYF
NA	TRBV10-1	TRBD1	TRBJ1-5	TGCGCCAGCACCAGGGGGGGAACCGAGGGCAATCAGCCCCAGCATTTT	CASTRGGTEGNQPQHF
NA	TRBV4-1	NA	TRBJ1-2	TGCGCCAGCAGCCATTTCGGCCGCACCAGGGAGCAAAACTATGGCTACACCTTC	CASSHFGRTREQNYGYTF
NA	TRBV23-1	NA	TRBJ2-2	TGCGCCAGCAGTCAAAAACAGGTGAACACCGGGGAGCTGTTTTTT	CASSQKQVNTGELFF